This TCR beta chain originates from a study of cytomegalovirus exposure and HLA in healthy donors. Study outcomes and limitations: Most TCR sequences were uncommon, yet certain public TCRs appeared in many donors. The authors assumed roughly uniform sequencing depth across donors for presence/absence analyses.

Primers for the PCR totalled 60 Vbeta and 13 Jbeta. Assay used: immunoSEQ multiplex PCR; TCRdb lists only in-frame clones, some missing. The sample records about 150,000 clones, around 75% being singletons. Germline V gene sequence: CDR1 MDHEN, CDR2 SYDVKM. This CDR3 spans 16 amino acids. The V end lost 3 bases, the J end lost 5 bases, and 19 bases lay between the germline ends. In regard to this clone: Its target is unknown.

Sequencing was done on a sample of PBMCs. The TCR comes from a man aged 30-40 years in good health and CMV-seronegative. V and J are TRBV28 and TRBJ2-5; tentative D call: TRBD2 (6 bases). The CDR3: CASSFPGVGGMETQYF. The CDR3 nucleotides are TGTGCCAGCAGTTTCCCTGGGGTTGGCGGGATGGAGACCCAGTACTTC. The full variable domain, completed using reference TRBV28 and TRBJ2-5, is DVKVTQSSRYLVKRTGEKVFLECVQDMDHENMFWYRQDPGLGLRLIYFSYDVKMKEKGDIPEGYSVSREKKERFSLILESASTNQTSMYLCASSFPGVGGMETQYFGPGTRLLVL.